This T cell receptor (beta chain) is drawn from a study of OX40 agonist ivuxolimab in advanced cancers. Study summary: Ivuxolimab, an agonist antibody against OX40 (CD134), was given to patients.

Blood was sampled at baseline, cycle 4 day 1, and cycle 7 day 1. Some clones are missing from TCRdb's copy, which holds only in-frame ones; the method was immunoSEQ multiplex PCR. This table has roughly 48,000 clones, approximately 90% appearing once. This receptor was identified in an adult with an advanced solid tumor such as melanoma, head and neck, liver or kidney cancer. The sequenced sample was CD4+ or CD8+ T cells sorted from blood, obtained in a trial of the OX40 agonist ivuxolimab.

The CDR3 sequence is CASSNRQGAIDTQYF. CDR3 DNA: TGTGCCAGCAGTAACCGACAGGGGGCAATAGATACGCAGTATTTT. This chain links TRBV6-5 with TRBJ2-3; 10 nucleotides align to TRBD1. This CDR3 has 15 amino acids. V lost 5 bases and J lost 5; bases outside the gene matches: 7. Germline values: CDR1 MNHEY, CDR2 SVGAGI.